This section outlines one T cell receptor beta chain sequence together with its context. This clonotype is judged medium-sized (0.01 to 0.1%). This receptor's antigen is unknown. It has no much larger one-base neighbor in the sample; base qualities were not kept. This sample is part of a study of human T cells and chemical hapten exposure (dated by TCRdb to 2020 to 2023). Notes on the research overall: Libraries were pooled for sequencing, and per-sample TCR yields varied mainly because of small differences in library volumes within the pool. In alopecia patients, the study followed how the peripheral blood TCR repertoire changed in vivo over primary and secondary sensitization to diphenylcyclopropenone (DPC), a hapten. From each blood RNA sample, both TCR alpha and TCR beta chains were sequenced.

The protocol used for the library was RACE. Reads for this sample came from a NextSeq 500. During library preparation, unique molecular identifiers were attached to individual cDNA molecules so that TCRs could be counted quantitatively and reproducibly. In the authors' own workflow: The median number of TCRs per sample was over 95,000, ranging from about 20,000 to 700,000. V, J and CDR3 annotation of the TCR reads was performed with the Decombinator software suite. To make PS versus PT1 abundance plots, every sample was subsampled to the same number of TCRs (28,000). TCRs were defined as expanded if absent before sensitization and observed at least eight times at the 2-week time point. Through fastp at Q25 and MiXCR, TCRdb rebuilt clones from the public reads, retaining in-frame beta chains. Every entry covers one CDR3 protein and lists the most common genes and DNA from its rows. These V and J calls derive from TCRdb rather than the authors' analysis. The sample contains more than 35,000 distinct CDR3 sequences, 3.7% of them found a single time. 4.5% to 7% of the sample goes to the ten largest clones.

According to the study, the label for this sample's time point signals: healthy volunteer bleed at 6 weeks. Total RNA was extracted from unfractionated whole blood that had been collected in Tempus Blood RNA tubes. As TCR sequencing controls, roughly five healthy volunteers were used, with blood taken at day 0, 2 weeks and 6 weeks. Beyond this particular receptor, the publication reports: No change with DPC sensitization was found in the number of TCRs above 1 in 1000 frequency, and no evidence of global repertoire structure alterations was found. After repeated subsampling, changes were observed in the strength of the expansion versus patch-test correlation and in the threshold at which the correlation became significant.

The origin of this receptor is a human donor in good health. Some clones in this sample may be carry-over from other donors' samples. Sequencing was done on a sample of whole blood.

The DNA sequence is given as TGTGCCAGCAGCACTAGCCCCGGGAGGGGGACCGGGGAGCTGTTTTTT. It encodes CASSTSPGRGTGELFF. The chain is encoded by TRBV5-5 joined to TRBJ2-2; a stretch of 8 junction bases matches TRBD2. Counted from cysteine to phenylalanine, this CDR3 has 16 amino acids. Left in the record is the CDR3 DNA by itself, 48 bases read in frame from the first base. V is pruned by 4 bases and J by 5 bases, leaving 10 bases of the junction without a gene match. CDR1 SGHKS and CDR2 YYEKEE were looked up in the germline V gene (reference sequence).